These T cell receptor beta chains were read from a single sample in a study of T cell repertoires in cytomegalovirus infection. Their antigens are not known. One entry per CDR3 protein, called by TCRdb with MiXCR from the reads. This table holds approximately 910,000 distinct CDR3 sequences, approximately 32% found once. Source: cultured CD8+ T cells from PBMCs, taken from culture after CMV antigen stimulation. These TCRs come from a human donor in good health (CMV status not recorded). Some clones in this sample may be carry-over from other donors' samples. Each CDR3 is given with its conserved first and last residue. Fields, in order: D gene, clone size, J gene, V gene, CDR3 protein, CDR3 DNA. A D gene is named only where the DNA matches it firmly. Some rows have no size entry. The others give once, few or many, or a class for an expanded clone.

D gene: TRBD1
clone size: once
J gene: TRBJ1-1
V gene: TRBV7-1
CDR3 protein: CASSKLTGLTEAFF
CDR3 DNA: TGTGCCAGCAGTAAGTTGACAGGGCTCACTGAAGCTTTCTTT

D gene: -
clone size: -
J gene: TRBJ2-3
V gene: TRBV28
CDR3 protein: CASSHSHGTTDTQYF
CDR3 DNA: TGTGCCAGCAGTCACTCTCACGGAACCACAGATACGCAGTATTTT

D gene: -
clone size: -
J gene: TRBJ1-1
V gene: TRBV27
CDR3 protein: CASSLVSVRTEAFF
CDR3 DNA: TGTGCCAGCAGTTTAGTGTCCGTGCGCACTGAAGCTTTCTTT

D gene: -
clone size: few
J gene: TRBJ2-3
V gene: TRBV7-6
CDR3 protein: CASSLAPLVSTRTDTQYF
CDR3 DNA: TGTGCCAGCAGCTTAGCTCCCCTCGTTTCCACAAGAACAGATACGCAGTATTTT

D gene: -
clone size: few
J gene: TRBJ2-1
V gene: TRBV6-5
CDR3 protein: CASSYEPGNVEQFF
CDR3 DNA: TGTGCCAGCAGTTACGAACCAGGGAACGTTGAGCAGTTCTTC

D gene: -
clone size: -
J gene: TRBJ2-7
V gene: TRBV12-3/TRBV12-4
CDR3 protein: CASSRSTGQEGYEQYF
CDR3 DNA: TGTGCCAGCAGTCGATCGACAGGGCAGGAGGGATACGAGCAGTACTTC

D gene: TRBD1
clone size: -
J gene: TRBJ1-1
V gene: TRBV4-1
CDR3 protein: CASNQDREGQGLYTEAFF
CDR3 DNA: TGCGCCAGCAACCAAGATCGCGAGGGACAGGGTCTCTACACTGAAGCTTTCTTT

D gene: -
clone size: -
J gene: TRBJ2-1
V gene: TRBV14
CDR3 protein: CASRGDTNEQFF
CDR3 DNA: TGTGCCAGCAGGGGGGATACCAATGAGCAGTTCTTC

D gene: -
clone size: -
J gene: TRBJ1-1
V gene: TRBV7-2
CDR3 protein: CASSLRDLGTEAFF
CDR3 DNA: TGTGCCAGCAGCTTAAGGGATTTGGGCACTGAAGCTTTCTTT

D gene: TRBD1
clone size: -
J gene: TRBJ2-7
V gene: TRBV5-1
CDR3 protein: CASSSTPGQGNYEQYF
CDR3 DNA: TGCGCCAGCAGCTCGACCCCGGGACAGGGAAACTACGAGCAGTACTTC

D gene: -
clone size: -
J gene: TRBJ2-1
V gene: TRBV15
CDR3 protein: CTTSRDVGYSYNEQFF
CDR3 DNA: TGTACCACCAGCAGAGATGTGGGCTACTCCTACAATGAGCAGTTCTTC

D gene: -
clone size: once
J gene: TRBJ1-5
V gene: TRBV3-1
CDR3 protein: CASSQEAPPSDQPQHF
CDR3 DNA: TGTGCCAGCAGCCAAGAGGCCCCTCCTTCCGATCAGCCCCAGCATTTT

D gene: TRBD2
clone size: few
J gene: TRBJ2-1
V gene: TRBV28
CDR3 protein: CASDTPGGNEQFF
CDR3 DNA: TGTGCCAGCGATACTCCGGGGGGGAATGAGCAGTTCTTC

D gene: -
clone size: -
J gene: TRBJ2-2
V gene: TRBV27
CDR3 protein: CASSSQHSGGELFF
CDR3 DNA: TGTGCCAGCAGTTCCCAACACAGTGGCGGGGAGCTGTTTTTT

D gene: -
clone size: -
J gene: TRBJ1-2
V gene: TRBV6-6
CDR3 protein: CASSPPRGYGYTF
CDR3 DNA: TGTGCCAGCAGCCCTCCCCGGGGCTATGGCTACACCTTC

D gene: TRBD1
clone size: many
J gene: TRBJ1-6
V gene: TRBV7-8
CDR3 protein: CASSLAKTGGNSPLHF
CDR3 DNA: TGTGCCAGCAGCTTAGCGAAGACAGGGGGAAATTCACCCCTCCACTTT

D gene: -
clone size: many
J gene: TRBJ2-1
V gene: TRBV12-3/TRBV12-4
CDR3 protein: CASSFGRGYNEQFF
CDR3 DNA: TGTGCCAGCAGTTTCGGGCGGGGTTACAATGAGCAGTTCTTC

D gene: TRBD2
clone size: -
J gene: TRBJ2-7
V gene: TRBV19
CDR3 protein: CASSPTSGTTYEQYF
CDR3 DNA: TGTGCCAGTAGCCCGACTAGCGGTACGACCTACGAGCAGTACTTC

D gene: -
clone size: few
J gene: TRBJ2-1
V gene: TRBV4-3
CDR3 protein: CASSQAPLGDEQFF
CDR3 DNA: TGCGCCAGCAGCCAAGCTCCCTTGGGGGATGAGCAGTTCTTC

D gene: -
clone size: many
J gene: TRBJ2-1
V gene: TRBV7-6
CDR3 protein: CASSLASGGGPHNEQFF
CDR3 DNA: TGTGCCAGCAGCTTAGCGTCCGGGGGCGGGCCCCACAATGAGCAGTTCTTC

D gene: TRBD1
clone size: few
J gene: TRBJ1-2
V gene: TRBV10-3
CDR3 protein: CAASVDRGVENYGYTF
CDR3 DNA: TGTGCTGCCAGCGTAGACAGGGGGGTTGAAAACTATGGCTACACCTTC

D gene: TRBD1
clone size: -
J gene: TRBJ2-1
V gene: TRBV24-1
CDR3 protein: CATSEGGGQGVHEQFF
CDR3 DNA: TGTGCCACCAGTGAGGGTGGGGGACAGGGTGTCCATGAGCAGTTCTTC

D gene: TRBD1
clone size: -
J gene: TRBJ1-2
V gene: TRBV29-1
CDR3 protein: CSVEPFRTGQGGYTF
CDR3 DNA: TGCAGCGTAGAGCCGTTCAGGACAGGGCAAGGAGGCTACACCTTC

D gene: -
clone size: few
J gene: TRBJ2-1
V gene: TRBV12-3/TRBV12-4
CDR3 protein: CASSLGGLEFF
CDR3 DNA: TGTGCCAGCAGTTTAGGGGGACTGGAGTTCTTC

D gene: -
clone size: once
J gene: TRBJ2-2
V gene: TRBV19
CDR3 protein: CASSRKGATGELFF
CDR3 DNA: TGTGCCAGTAGTCGGAAAGGAGCCACCGGGGAGCTGTTTTTT

D gene: -
clone size: -
J gene: TRBJ2-3
V gene: TRBV7-9
CDR3 protein: CASSFPDKGSSTDTQYF
CDR3 DNA: TGTGCCAGCAGCTTCCCCGACAAGGGAAGTAGCACAGATACGCAGTATTTT

D gene: -
clone size: -
J gene: TRBJ1-2
V gene: TRBV19
CDR3 protein: CASSDGPYGYTF
CDR3 DNA: TGTGCCAGTAGTGACGGGCCCTATGGCTACACCTTC

D gene: -
clone size: -
J gene: TRBJ2-6
V gene: TRBV6-6
CDR3 protein: CASSYSRRAGANVLTF
CDR3 DNA: TGTGCCAGCAGTTACTCGAGAAGGGCTGGGGCCAACGTCCTGACTTTC

D gene: -
clone size: -
J gene: TRBJ2-6
V gene: TRBV12-3/TRBV12-4
CDR3 protein: CASSFATQTGANVLTF
CDR3 DNA: TGTGCCAGCAGTTTCGCCACCCAAACTGGGGCCAACGTCCTGACTTTC

D gene: -
clone size: -
J gene: TRBJ2-1
V gene: TRBV11-2
CDR3 protein: CASSLVAVEQFF
CDR3 DNA: TGTGCCAGCAGCTTAGTCGCGGTGGAGCAGTTCTTC

D gene: -
clone size: many
J gene: TRBJ2-1
V gene: TRBV7-3
CDR3 protein: CASSLEGRNSYNEQFF
CDR3 DNA: TGTGCCAGCAGCTTGGAGGGGAGAAACTCCTACAATGAGCAGTTCTTC

D gene: TRBD1
clone size: -
J gene: TRBJ2-1
V gene: TRBV19
CDR3 protein: CASRSGTGPYNEQFF
CDR3 DNA: TGTGCCAGTCGTTCCGGGACAGGGCCCTACAATGAGCAGTTCTTC